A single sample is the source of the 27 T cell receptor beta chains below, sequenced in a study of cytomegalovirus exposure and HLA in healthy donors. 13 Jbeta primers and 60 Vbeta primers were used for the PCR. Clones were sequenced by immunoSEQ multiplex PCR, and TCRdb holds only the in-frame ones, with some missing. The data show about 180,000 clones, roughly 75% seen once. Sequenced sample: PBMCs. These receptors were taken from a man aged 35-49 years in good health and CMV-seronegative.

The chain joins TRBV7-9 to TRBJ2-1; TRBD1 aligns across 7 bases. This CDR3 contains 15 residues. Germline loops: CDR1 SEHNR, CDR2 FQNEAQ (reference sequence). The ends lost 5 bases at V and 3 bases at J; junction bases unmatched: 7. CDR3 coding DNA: TGTGCCAGCAGCCACAGGGGCGTTAGCTACAATGAGCAGTTCTTC. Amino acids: CASSHRGVSYNEQFF.

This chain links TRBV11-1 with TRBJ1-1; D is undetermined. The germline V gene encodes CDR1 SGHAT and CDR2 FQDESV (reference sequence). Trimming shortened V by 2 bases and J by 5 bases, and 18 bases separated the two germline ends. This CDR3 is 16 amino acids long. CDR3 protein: CASSLLGRERRTEAFF. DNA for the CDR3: TGTGCCAGCAGCTTATTGGGAAGGGAGCGAAGGACTGAAGCTTTCTTT.

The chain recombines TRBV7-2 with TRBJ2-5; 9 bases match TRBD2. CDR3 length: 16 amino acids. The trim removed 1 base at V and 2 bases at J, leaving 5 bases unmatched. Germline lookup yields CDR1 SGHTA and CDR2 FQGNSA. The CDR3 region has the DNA TGTGCCAGCAGCTTAGGTCTAGCGGGGACACAAGAGACCCAGTACTTC. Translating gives CASSLGLAGTQETQYF.

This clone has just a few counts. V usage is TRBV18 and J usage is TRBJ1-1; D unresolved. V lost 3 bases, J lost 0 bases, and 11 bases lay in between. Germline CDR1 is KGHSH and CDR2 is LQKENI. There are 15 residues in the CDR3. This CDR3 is CASSPRNSMNTEAFF. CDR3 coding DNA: TGTGCCAGCTCACCGAGGAATTCCATGAACACTGAAGCTTTCTTT.

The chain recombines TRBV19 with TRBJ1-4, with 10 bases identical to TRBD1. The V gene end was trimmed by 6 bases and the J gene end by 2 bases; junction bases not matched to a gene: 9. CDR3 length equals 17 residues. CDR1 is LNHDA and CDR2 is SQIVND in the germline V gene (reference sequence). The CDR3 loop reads CASRTGGTGKTNEKLFF. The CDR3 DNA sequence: TGTGCCAGTAGGACAGGGGGCACAGGGAAGACTAATGAAAAACTGTTTTTT.

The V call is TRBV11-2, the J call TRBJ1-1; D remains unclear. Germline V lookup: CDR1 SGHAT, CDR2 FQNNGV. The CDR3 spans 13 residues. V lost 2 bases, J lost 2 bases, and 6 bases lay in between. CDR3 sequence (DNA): TGTGCCAGCAGCTTATACAGTAACACTGAAGCTTTCTTT. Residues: CASSLYSNTEAFF.

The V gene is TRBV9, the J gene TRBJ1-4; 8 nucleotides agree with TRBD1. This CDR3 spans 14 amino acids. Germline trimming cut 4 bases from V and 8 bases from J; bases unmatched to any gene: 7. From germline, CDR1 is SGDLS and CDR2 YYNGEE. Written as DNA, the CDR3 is TGTGCCAGCAGCCTGGGACAGGCGGGCGAAAAACTGTTTTTT. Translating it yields CASSLGQAGEKLFF.

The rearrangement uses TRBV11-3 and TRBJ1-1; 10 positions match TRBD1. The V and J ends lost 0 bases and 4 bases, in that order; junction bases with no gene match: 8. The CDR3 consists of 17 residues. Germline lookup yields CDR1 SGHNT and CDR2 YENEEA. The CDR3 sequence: CASSLDFGQGVFTEAFF. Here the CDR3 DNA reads TGTGCCAGCAGCTTAGATTTTGGACAGGGGGTTTTCACTGAAGCTTTCTTT.

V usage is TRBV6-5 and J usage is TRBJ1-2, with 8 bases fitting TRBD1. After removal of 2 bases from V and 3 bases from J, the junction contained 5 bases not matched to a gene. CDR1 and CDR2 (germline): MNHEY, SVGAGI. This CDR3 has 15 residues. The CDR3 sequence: CASSYGQGEYYGYTF. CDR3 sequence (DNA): TGTGCCAGCAGTTACGGACAGGGAGAATACTATGGCTACACCTTC.

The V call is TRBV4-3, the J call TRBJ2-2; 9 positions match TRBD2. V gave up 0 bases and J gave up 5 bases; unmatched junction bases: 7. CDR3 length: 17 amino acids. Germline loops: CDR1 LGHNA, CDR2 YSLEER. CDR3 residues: CASSQDRGGAKTGELFF. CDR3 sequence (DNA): TGCGCCAGCAGCCAAGACCGCGGGGGGGCCAAGACCGGGGAGCTGTTTTTT.

The CDR3 loop reads CASSQDRRGRVGYTF. The CDR3 DNA sequence: TGCGCCAGCAGCCAAGATCGCAGGGGGCGGGTTGGCTACACCTTC. The chain joins TRBV4-3 to TRBJ1-2; TRBD1 matches 8 bases. The CDR3 has 15 amino acids. The germline CDR1 and CDR2 sequences are LGHNA and YSLEER. Germline trimming cut 0 bases from V and 7 bases from J; bases unmatched to any gene: 7.

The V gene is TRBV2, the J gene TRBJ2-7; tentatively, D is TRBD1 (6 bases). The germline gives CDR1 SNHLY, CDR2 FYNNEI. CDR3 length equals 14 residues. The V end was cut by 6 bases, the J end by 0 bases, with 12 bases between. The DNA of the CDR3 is TGTGCCAGCAGCCCAGACAGGTTCTCCTACGAGCAGTACTTC. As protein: CASSPDRFSYEQYF.

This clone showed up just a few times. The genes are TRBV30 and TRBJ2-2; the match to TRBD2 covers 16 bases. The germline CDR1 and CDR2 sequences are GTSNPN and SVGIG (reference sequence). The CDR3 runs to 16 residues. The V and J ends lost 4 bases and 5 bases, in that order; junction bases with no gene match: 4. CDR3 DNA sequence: TGTGCCTGGACCCCGGGACTAGCGGGAGGGACCGGGGAGCTGTTTTTT. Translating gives CAWTPGLAGGTGELFF.

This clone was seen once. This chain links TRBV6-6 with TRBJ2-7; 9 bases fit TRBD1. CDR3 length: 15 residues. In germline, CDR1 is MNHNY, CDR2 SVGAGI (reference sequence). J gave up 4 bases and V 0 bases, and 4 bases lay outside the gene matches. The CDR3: CASSYSGQGSYEQYF. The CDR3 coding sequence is TGTGCCAGCAGTTACTCGGGACAGGGCTCTTACGAGCAGTACTTC.

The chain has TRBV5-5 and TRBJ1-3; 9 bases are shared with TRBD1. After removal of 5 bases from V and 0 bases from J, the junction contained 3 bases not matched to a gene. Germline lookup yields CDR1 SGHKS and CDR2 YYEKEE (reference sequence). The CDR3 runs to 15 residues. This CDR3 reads CASSQQGASGNTIYF. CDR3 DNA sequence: TGTGCCAGCAGTCAACAGGGGGCCTCTGGAAACACCATATATTTT.

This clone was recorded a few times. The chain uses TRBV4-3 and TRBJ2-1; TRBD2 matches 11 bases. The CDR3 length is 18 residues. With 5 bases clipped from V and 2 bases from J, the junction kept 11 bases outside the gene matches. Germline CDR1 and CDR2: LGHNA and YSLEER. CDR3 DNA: TGCGCCAGCAGCGGACAGAGAGTTAGCGGGGGGGCCTACAATGAGCAGTTCTTC. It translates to CASSGQRVSGGAYNEQFF.

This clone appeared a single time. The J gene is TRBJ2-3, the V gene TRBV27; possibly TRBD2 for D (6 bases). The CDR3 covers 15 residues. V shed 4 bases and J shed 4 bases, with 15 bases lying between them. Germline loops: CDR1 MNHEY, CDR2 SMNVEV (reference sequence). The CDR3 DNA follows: TGTGCCAGCAGTTCTCTGACTAGTCGCCCAGATACGCAGTATTTT. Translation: CASSSLTSRPDTQYF.

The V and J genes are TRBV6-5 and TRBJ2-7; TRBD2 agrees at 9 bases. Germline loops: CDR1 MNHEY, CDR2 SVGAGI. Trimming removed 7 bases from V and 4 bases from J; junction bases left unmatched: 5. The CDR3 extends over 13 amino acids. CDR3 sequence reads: CASIASGTYEQYF. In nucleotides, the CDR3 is TGTGCCAGCATCGCTAGCGGGACGTACGAGCAGTACTTC.

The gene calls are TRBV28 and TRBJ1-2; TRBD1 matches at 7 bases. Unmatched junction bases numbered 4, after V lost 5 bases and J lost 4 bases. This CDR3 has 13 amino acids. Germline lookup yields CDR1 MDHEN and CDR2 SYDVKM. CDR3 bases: TGTGCCAGCAGTGGGGGACAGACCTATGGCTACACCTTC. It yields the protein CASSGGQTYGYTF.

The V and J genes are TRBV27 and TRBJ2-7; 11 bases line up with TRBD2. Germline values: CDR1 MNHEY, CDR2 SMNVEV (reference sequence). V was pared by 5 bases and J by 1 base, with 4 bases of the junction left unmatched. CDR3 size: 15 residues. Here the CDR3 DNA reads TGTGCCAGCAGTCCTGGGACTAGCGGATCCTACGAGCAGTACTTC. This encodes CASSPGTSGSYEQYF.

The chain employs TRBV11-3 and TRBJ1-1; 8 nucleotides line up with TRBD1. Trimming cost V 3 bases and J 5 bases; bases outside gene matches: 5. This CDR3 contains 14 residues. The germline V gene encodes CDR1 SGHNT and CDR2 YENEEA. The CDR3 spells CASSFHRGATEAFF. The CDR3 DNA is TGTGCCAGCAGCTTCCACAGGGGGGCTACTGAAGCTTTCTTT.

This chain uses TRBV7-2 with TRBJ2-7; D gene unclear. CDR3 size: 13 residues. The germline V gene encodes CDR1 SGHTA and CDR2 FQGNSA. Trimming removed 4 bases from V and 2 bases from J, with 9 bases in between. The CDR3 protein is CASSSQGAYEQYF. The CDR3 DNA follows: TGTGCCAGCAGCTCCCAAGGAGCCTACGAGCAGTACTTC. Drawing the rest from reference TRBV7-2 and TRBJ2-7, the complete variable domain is GAGVSQSPSNKVTEKGKDVELRCDPISGHTALYWYRQSLGQGLEFLIYFQGNSAPDKSGLPSDRFSAERTGGSVSTLTIQRTQQEDSAVYLCASSSQGAYEQYFGPGTRLTVT.

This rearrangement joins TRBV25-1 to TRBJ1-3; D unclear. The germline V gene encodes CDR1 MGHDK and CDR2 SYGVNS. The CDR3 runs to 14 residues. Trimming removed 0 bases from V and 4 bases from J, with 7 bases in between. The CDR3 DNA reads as TGTGCCAGCAGTGAATATGCGGGGGGAAACACCATATATTTT. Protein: CASSEYAGGNTIYF.

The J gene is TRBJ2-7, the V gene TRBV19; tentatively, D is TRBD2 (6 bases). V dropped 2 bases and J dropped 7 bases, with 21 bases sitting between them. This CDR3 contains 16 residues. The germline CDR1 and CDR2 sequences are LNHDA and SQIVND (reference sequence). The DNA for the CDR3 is TGTGCCAGTAGTATAAGTACGGGAGAGCGCCCCGTGGAGCAGTACTTC. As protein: CASSISTGERPVEQYF.

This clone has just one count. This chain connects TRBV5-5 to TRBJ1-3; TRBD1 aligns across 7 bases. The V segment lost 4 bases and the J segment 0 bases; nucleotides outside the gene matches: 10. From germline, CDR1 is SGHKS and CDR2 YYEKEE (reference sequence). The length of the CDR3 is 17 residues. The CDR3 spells CASSTGRTGYSGNTIYF. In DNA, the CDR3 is TGTGCCAGCAGCACGGGGAGGACAGGCTACTCTGGAAACACCATATATTTT. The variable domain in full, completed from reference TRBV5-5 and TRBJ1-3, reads DAGVTQSPTHLIKTRGQQVTLRCSPISGHKSVSWYQQVLGQGPQFIFQYYEKEERGRGNFPDRFSARQFPNYSSELNVNALLLGDSALYLCASSTGRTGYSGNTIYFGEGSWLTVV.

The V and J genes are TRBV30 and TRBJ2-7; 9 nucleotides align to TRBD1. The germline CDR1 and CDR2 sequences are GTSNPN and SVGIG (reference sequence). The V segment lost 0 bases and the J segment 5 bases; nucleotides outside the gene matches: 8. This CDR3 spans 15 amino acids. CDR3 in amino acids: CAWSVGDRDPHEQYF. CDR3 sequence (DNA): TGTGCCTGGAGTGTGGGGGACAGGGATCCCCACGAGCAGTACTTC. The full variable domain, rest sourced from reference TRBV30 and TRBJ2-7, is SQTIHQWPATLVQPVGSPLSLECTVEGTSNPNLYWYRQAAGRGLQLLFYSVGIGQISSEVPQNLSASRPQDRQFILSSKKLLLSDSGFYLCAWSVGDRDPHEQYFGPGTRLTVT.

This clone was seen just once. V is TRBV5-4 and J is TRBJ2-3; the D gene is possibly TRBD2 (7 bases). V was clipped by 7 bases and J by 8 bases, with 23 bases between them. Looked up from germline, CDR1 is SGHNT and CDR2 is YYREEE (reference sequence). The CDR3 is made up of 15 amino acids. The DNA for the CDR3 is TGTGCCAGCTCGGAGGGGGGGACTGAGGAGTTTACGCAGTATTTT. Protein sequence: CASSEGGTEEFTQYF. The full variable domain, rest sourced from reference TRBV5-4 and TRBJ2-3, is ETGVTQSPTHLIKTRGQQVTLRCSSQSGHNTVSWYQQALGQGPQFIFQYYREEENGRGNFPPRFSGLQFPNYSSELNVNALELDDSALYLCASSEGGTEEFTQYFGPGTRLTVL.